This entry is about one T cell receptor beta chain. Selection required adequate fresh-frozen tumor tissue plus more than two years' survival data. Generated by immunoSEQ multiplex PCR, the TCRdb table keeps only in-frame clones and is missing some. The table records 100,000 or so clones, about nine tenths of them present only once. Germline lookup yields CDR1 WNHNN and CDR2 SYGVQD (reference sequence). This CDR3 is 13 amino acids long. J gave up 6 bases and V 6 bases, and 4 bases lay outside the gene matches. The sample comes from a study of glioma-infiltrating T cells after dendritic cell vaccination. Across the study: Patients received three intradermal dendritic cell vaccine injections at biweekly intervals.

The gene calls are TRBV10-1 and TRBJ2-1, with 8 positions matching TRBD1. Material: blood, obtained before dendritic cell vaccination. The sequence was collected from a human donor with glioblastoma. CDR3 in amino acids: CASSDDRGNEQFF. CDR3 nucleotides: TGCGCCAGCAGCGATGACAGGGGCAATGAGCAGTTCTTC.